This passage covers 28 T cell receptor beta chains from one sample sequenced in a study of tumor and adjacent non-tumor tissue in lung cancer. TCRbeta libraries were built with three rounds of nested PCR, modified from ARM-PCR. TCRdb reprocessed the multiplex PCR reads via MiXCR and lists one record per CDR3 protein. The sample contains tens of thousands of distinct CDR3 sequences, 61% of which appear only once. The template was RNA from unsorted bulk tissue. The normal lung tissue was taken more than 3 cm from the tumor edge. Material: distant non-tumor lung tissue. These receptors came from an older man with non-small cell lung cancer.

This clonotype was seen only once. A clone one base away is much larger, so this may be a read error. V is TRBV5-4 and J is TRBJ2-3, with D perhaps TRBD2 (5 bases). The CDR3 consists of 15 residues. Germline CDR1 and CDR2: SGHNT and YYREEE (reference sequence). The CDR3 is CASSLLVSSIDTQYF. The CDR3 DNA follows: TGTGCCAGCAGCTTGTTGGTCTCTAGCATAGATACGCAGTATTTT. Full variable domain (missing parts from reference TRBV5-4 and TRBJ2-3): ETGVTQSPTHLIKTRGQQVTLRCSSQSGHNTVSWYQQALGQGPQFIFQYYREEENGRGNFPPRFSGLQFPNYSSELNVNALELDDSALYLCASSLLVSSIDTQYFGPGTRLTVL.

In the case of this clonotype: Compared with germline, one end of the junction differs, possibly owing to a read error. This chain uses TRBV11-2 with TRBJ2-1; 10 bases are shared with TRBD2. Germline CDR1 is SGHAT and CDR2 is FQNNGV. CDR3 length: 15 amino acids. CDR3 region: CVSSLLAGIGNEQFF. The CDR3 DNA sequence: TGTGTCAGCAGCCTACTAGCGGGGATTGGGAATGAGCAGTTCTTC.

Remarks on this clonotype: This sequence may be a read error, since a much larger clone differs from it by one base. The chain employs TRBV4-1 and TRBJ2-3, with D maybe TRBD1 (5 bases). CDR1 and CDR2 (germline): MGHRA, YSYEKL. This CDR3 contains 12 residues. CDR3 bases: TGCACCAGCAGCCAAAGACAGGATACGCAGTATTTT. It is translated as CTSSQRQDTQYF.

This clonotype is judged large. The chain joins TRBV12-3 or TRBV12-4 to TRBJ2-7; D unclear. This CDR3 contains 15 residues. V was trimmed by 3 bases and J by 0 bases, leaving 12 bases between them. CDR3 region: CASSFGHLISYEQYF. The CDR3 nucleotides read TGTGCCAGCAGTTTTGGGCACCTCATCTCCTACGAGCAGTACTTC.

Concerning this clonotype: A single base separates this from a much larger clone, so it may be a read error. The genes are TRBV4-1 and TRBJ1-2, with no clear D. Germline CDR1 and CDR2: MGHRA and YSYEKL. The CDR3 runs to 11 residues. The CDR3 sequence is CAGSQGGGYTF. CDR3 nucleotides: TGCGCCGGCAGCCAAGGAGGTGGCTACACCTTC.

The table lists this clonotype with many counts. The chain recombines TRBV29-1 with TRBJ1-1; D gene ambiguous. This CDR3 has 12 residues. V was pared by 3 bases and J by 1 base, with 6 bases between. The V gene's germline CDR1 is SQVTM and CDR2 ANQGSEA. The CDR3 DNA is TGCAGCGTTGAGGCCAGGAACACTGAAGCTTTCTTT. This translates into CSVEARNTEAFF.

Note on this clonotype: One end of the junction does not line up with germline, which may come from a read error. The chain is built from TRBV11-2 and TRBJ2-7; tentative D call: TRBD2 (6 bases). Germline V gives CDR1 SGHAT, CDR2 FQNNGV. The CDR3 runs to 15 residues. The CDR3 sequence is CTSSLATGTHYEQYF. The CDR3 nucleotides read TGTACCAGCAGCTTAGCCACCGGGACTCATTACGAGCAGTACTTC.

The CDR3 nucleotides read TGTGCCAGCAGCTTCCGTCAGGGATTTAGGCAGCCCCAGCATTTT. As protein: CASSFRQGFRQPQHF. The chain employs TRBV7-8 and TRBJ1-5, with a possible D match to TRBD1 (5 bases). Trimming stripped 3 bases from V and 7 bases from J, with 16 bases between. The CDR3 extends over 15 amino acids. The germline V gene encodes CDR1 SGHVS and CDR2 FQNEAQ. Together with reference TRBV7-8 and TRBJ1-5, the CDR3 gives the full variable domain: GAGVSQSPRYKVAKRGQDVALRCDPISGHVSLFWYQQALGQGPEFLTYFQNEAQLDKSGLPSDRFFAERPEGSVSTLKIQRTQQEDSAVYLCASSFRQGFRQPQHFGDGTRLSIL.

There are many counts of this clonotype. This chain uses TRBV6-5 with TRBJ2-3; D remains unclear. Germline CDR1 MNHEY, CDR2 SVGAGI. This CDR3 spans 13 amino acids. V lost 6 bases and J 1 base, leaving 8 bases between the germline ends. The CDR3 coding sequence is TGTGCCAGCAGGACGCCTGGCACAGATACGCAGTATTTT. It codes for CASRTPGTDTQYF.

As concerns this clonotype: It is likely a read error, because the conserved phenylalanine at the end of the CDR3 is missing. The V and J genes are TRBV6-5 and TRBJ2-7, with D perhaps matching TRBD1 (7 bases). Germline assignment: CDR1 MNHEY and CDR2 SVGAGI. The CDR3 covers 14 residues. V lost 5 bases, J lost 6 bases, and 17 bases lay in between. The CDR3 DNA is TGTGCCAGCAGTCCTTCAGGGGGGCGAGGCGAGCAGTACTTA. It yields the protein CASSPSGGRGEQYL.

This clonotype was seen only once. The junction departs from germline at one end; a sequencing error may be responsible. V usage is TRBV6-5 and J usage is TRBJ1-5, with D perhaps TRBD1 (5 bases). Germline V gives CDR1 MNHEY, CDR2 SVGAGI. This CDR3 contains 14 residues. CDR3 residues: CASKEGPSDQPQHF. The CDR3 bases are TGTGCCAGCAAAGAGGGGCCTAGCGATCAGCCTCAGCATTTT.

Many counts were recorded for this clonotype. The chain links TRBV19 to TRBJ2-5, with 12 bases lining up with TRBD2. CDR1 and CDR2 from the germline V gene are LNHDA and SQIVND (reference sequence). V was pared by 8 bases and J by 5 bases, with 9 bases of the junction left unmatched. This CDR3 is 15 amino acids long. This chain's CDR3 is CASGRTSGKGETQYF. The CDR3 DNA is TGTGCCAGTGGTCGGACTAGCGGGAAGGGGGAGACCCAGTACTTC.

The chain uses TRBV11-3 and TRBJ2-1, with D unclear. From germline, CDR1 is SGHNT and CDR2 YENEEA. CDR3 length: 11 amino acids. Trimming pared 4 bases from V and 8 bases from J, leaving 6 bases between. The CDR3 region is CASSSYDEQFF. Written as DNA, the CDR3 is TGTGCCAGCAGCTCTTACGATGAGCAGTTCTTC.

As to this clonotype: Given a much more abundant clone one base away, this may be a read error. This rearrangement joins TRBV6-5 to TRBJ1-2; D possibly corresponds to TRBD1 (5 bases). V lost 7 bases, J lost 8 bases, and 20 bases lay in between. Germline V lookup: CDR1 MNHEY, CDR2 SVGAGI. The CDR3 consists of 14 residues. The CDR3 DNA is TGTGCCAGCAAGTCCAGACAGTGTATGGTGGGCTACACCTTC. Translated, it gives CASKSRQCMVGYTF.

This clonotype appeared a single time. Just one base apart from a much larger clone, this may be a read error. The CDR3 sequence: CASCEQGPNQPQHF. CDR3 in DNA: TGTGCCAGCTGTGAACAGGGCCCAAATCAGCCCCAGCATTTT. This chain joins TRBV6-1 and TRBJ1-5; D possibly corresponds to TRBD1 (6 bases). The germline gives CDR1 MNHNS, CDR2 SASEGT. CDR3 length: 14 amino acids.

This clonotype was detected many times. The CDR3 here is CASGRVGETQYF. The CDR3, as DNA: TGTGCTAGTGGGCGGGTGGGAGAGACCCAGTACTTC. The chain recombines TRBV12-5 with TRBJ2-5; perhaps TRBD2 as D (5 bases). V shed 6 bases and J shed 4 bases, with 9 bases lying between them. The germline V gene encodes CDR1 LGHNT and CDR2 FRNRAP. The CDR3 runs 12 residues.

Details on this clonotype: Compared with germline, one end of the junction differs, possibly owing to a read error. This CDR3 is CSVEGGLSLRGRRTGTQYF. The CDR3 region has the DNA TGCAGCGTTGAAGGAGGGTTGTCTTTGCGTGGGAGGAGGACAGGTACGCAGTATTTT. This sequence joins TRBV29-1 and TRBJ2-3, with a weak D call TRBD1 (7 bases). Germline-derived CDR1 and CDR2 are SQVTM and ANQGSEA. The CDR3 covers 19 residues.

A word on this clonotype: This could be a read error, since a much larger clone is one nucleotide away. The chain is built from TRBV29-1 and TRBJ2-4; possibly TRBD1 for D (6 bases). The CDR3 totals 13 residues. Trimming left V 8 bases short and J 7 bases short, with 18 bases between. The germline gives CDR1 SQVTM, CDR2 ANQGSEA. CDR3 residues: CSIKWGQGNIQYF. The CDR3 region has the DNA TGCAGCATTAAATGGGGACAAGGGAACATTCAGTACTTC.

This clonotype has just a few counts. A much larger clone sits a single nucleotide away, making a read error possible. The CDR3 here is CASGVSRRYF. CDR3 DNA sequence: TGTGCCAGCGGAGTTAGCAGGAGGTACTTC. This chain joins TRBV28 and TRBJ2-7; no reliable D call. V was trimmed by 8 bases and J by 12 bases, leaving 14 bases between them. CDR1 is MDHEN and CDR2 is SYDVKM in the germline V gene. The CDR3 sequence is 10 residues long.

This chain links TRBV5-5 with TRBJ2-1; a weak D match, TRBD1 (6 bases). Trimming shortened V by 1 base and J by 11 bases, and 16 bases separated the two germline ends. The CDR3 sequence is 14 residues long. Germline assignment: CDR1 SGHKS and CDR2 YYEKEE (reference sequence). The CDR3 loop reads CASSLSQGSGQQFF. CDR3 coding DNA: TGTGCCAGCAGCTTGTCCCAGGGGAGTGGCCAGCAGTTCTTC.

As concerns this clonotype: A much larger clone is a single base away; this may be a read error. The V and J genes are TRBV6-1 and TRBJ2-5, with D perhaps assigned TRBD1 or TRBD2 (5 bases each). The CDR3 loop spans 17 amino acids. V lost 3 bases to trimming and J lost 0 bases, with 17 bases between them. From germline, CDR1 is MNHNS and CDR2 SASEGT. The CDR3 sequence: CASSERGLIWNQETQYF. CDR3 sequence (DNA): TGTGCCAGCAGTGAGAGGGGCCTAATATGGAACCAAGAGACCCAGTACTTC.

The V call is TRBV29-1, the J call TRBJ2-7; D uncertain. Germline V gene data show CDR1 as SQVTM and CDR2 as ANQGSEA. This CDR3 comprises 14 residues. The ends were cut back, 0 bases at V and 5 bases at J, with 14 bases in the middle. The CDR3 region has the DNA TGCAGCGTTGAAGAACATGGGTCGGTAAACGAGCAGTACTTC. Its translation: CSVEEHGSVNEQYF.

This clonotype was observed at least ten times. V is TRBV10-3 and J is TRBJ2-3; 10 nucleotides align to TRBD2. V dropped 6 bases and J dropped 1; count of bases not matched to a gene: 1. This CDR3 region has 14 residues. The V gene's germline CDR1 is ENHRY and CDR2 SYGVKD. The CDR3 DNA reads as TGTGCCATCAGAGGGACTAGCGGCACAGATACGCAGTATTTT. Translation gives CAIRGTSGTDTQYF.

Concerning this clonotype itself: Relative to the germline gene, one junction end is altered; a read error may explain this. This chain uses TRBV5-1 with TRBJ2-7, with TRBD2 identical over 7 bases. The CDR3 loop spans 14 amino acids. Per the germline V gene, CDR1 is SGHRS and CDR2 is YFSETQ. CDR3 nucleotide sequence: TGCGCCAACAGCCTGGGGGGGTCCCCCTACGAGCAGTACTTC. Its protein product is CANSLGGSPYEQYF.

With regard to this clonotype: A read error may produce the germline difference seen at one junction end. This chain links TRBV29-1 with TRBJ2-2; D is tentatively TRBD1 or TRBD2 (5 bases each). CDR3 size: 14 residues. The germline CDR1 and CDR2 sequences are SQVTM and ANQGSEA. CDR3 DNA: TGCAGCATCCTGGGGCAGACGAACACCGGGGAGTTGTCTTTT. It encodes CSILGQTNTGELSF.

Notes on this clonotype: A single base separates this from a much larger clone, so it may be a read error. The rearrangement uses TRBV4-2 and TRBJ1-1; tentatively, D is TRBD1 (5 bases). This CDR3 contains 15 residues. Germline V gene lookup returns CDR1 LGHNA and CDR2 YNFKEQ. The CDR3 DNA sequence: TGTACCAGCAGCCTTCATACACAGGAGAACACTGAAGCTTTCTTT. It is translated as CTSSLHTQENTEAFF.

This clonotype has at least ten counts. V usage is TRBV29-1 and J usage is TRBJ2-1; 7 bases align to TRBD2. Germline V CDR1 and CDR2: SQVTM, ANQGSEA. The CDR3 has 14 amino acids. The V and J ends lost 6 bases and 0 bases, in that order; junction bases with no gene match: 5. CDR3 nucleotides: TGCAGCGTCCCCGGGGGGAGCTCCTACAATGAGCAGTTCTTC. Encoded protein: CSVPGGSSYNEQFF.

This sequence joins TRBV11-2 and TRBJ2-2; 7 bases match TRBD2. The CDR3 has 17 residues. Germline V gene lookup returns CDR1 SGHAT and CDR2 FQNNGV. After removal of 1 base from V and 8 bases from J, the junction contained 13 bases not matched to a gene. The CDR3 DNA reads as TGTGCCAGCAGCTTAGGGCCCCTAGCGGCGAACATGGGGGAGCTGTTTTTT. Its translation: CASSLGPLAANMGELFF.